A single sample gave rise to the 26 T cell receptor beta chains below, sequenced in a study of response to subunit inactivated influenza vaccine. TCRdb independently ran MiXCR on the RT-PCR reads; one entry per CDR3 protein. The sample contains 550,000 to 600,000 distinct CDR3 sequences, 12% of which appear only once. This specimen was PBMCs from blood, taken on the day of vaccination. Receptors were obtained from a man aged 45 to 65 who received an inactivated influenza vaccine.

This clonotype was counted at least ten times. J is TRBJ2-3 and V is TRBV5-1, with D possibly being TRBD1 (6 bases). CDR3 length: 17 residues. From germline, CDR1 is SGHRS and CDR2 YFSETQ. V dropped 0 bases and J dropped 7 bases, with 21 bases sitting between them. CDR3 sequence (DNA): TGCGCCAGCAGCTTGGCTCCTCAGGCAGGGGACGCGCATACGCAGTATTTT. It specifies CASSLAPQAGDAHTQYF.

The rearrangement uses TRBV2 and TRBJ2-7; TRBD1 aligns across 7 bases. Germline loops: CDR1 SNHLY, CDR2 FYNNEI. The CDR3 has 13 residues. V shed 4 bases, J shed 4 bases, and the junction held 4 bases outside the gene matches. The CDR3 region has the DNA TGTGCCAGCAGTGGAGGGGGCTGGTACGAGCAGTACTTC. Protein product: CASSGGGWYEQYF. Full variable domain (remainder filled in from reference TRBV2 and TRBJ2-7): EPEVTQTPSHQVTQMGQEVILRCVPISNHLYFYWYRQILGQKVEFLVSFYNNEISEKSEIFDDQFSVERPDGSNFTLKIRSTKLEDSAMYFCASSGGGWYEQYFGPGTRLTVT.

This clonotype was detected ten times or more. The chain combines TRBV28 with TRBJ2-5, with 7 bases aligning to TRBD1. Trimming at V came to 4 bases and at J to 1 base, leaving 6 bases not matched to a gene. There are 15 residues in the CDR3. Germline V lookup: CDR1 MDHEN, CDR2 SYDVKM. This CDR3 reads CASSYQGVFQETQYF. The CDR3 DNA reads as TGTGCCAGCAGTTACCAGGGGGTGTTCCAAGAGACCCAGTACTTC.

The sample holds many counts of this clonotype. The chain uses TRBV20-1 and TRBJ1-6; unclear D gene. V was shortened by 6 bases and J by 10 bases, with 19 bases between the two germline ends. This CDR3 has 14 residues. Looked up from germline, CDR1 is DFQATT and CDR2 is SNEGSKA (reference sequence). The CDR3, as DNA: TGCAGTGCCGGTTCGGGCTCCGGTGCATCACCCCTCCACTTT. This codes for CSAGSGSGASPLHF.

This chain joins TRBV7-9 and TRBJ2-3; D gene uncertain. V lost 1 base, J lost 3 bases, and 8 bases lay in between. This CDR3 contains 14 residues. The germline V gene has CDR1 SEHNR and CDR2 FQNEAQ (reference sequence). The DNA of the CDR3 is TGTGCCAGCAGCTTAGTTGGTAGAACAGATACGCAGTATTTT. It yields the protein CASSLVGRTDTQYF.

There are many counts of this clonotype. The V gene is TRBV20-1, the J gene TRBJ2-1, with 8 bases aligning to TRBD2. V lost 0 bases and J lost 3; bases outside the gene matches: 13. The CDR3 is made up of 18 amino acids. The germline V gene encodes CDR1 DFQATT and CDR2 SNEGSKA (reference sequence). The CDR3 sequence is CSARDRGRTSNYYNEQFF. The CDR3 DNA is TGCAGTGCTAGAGACAGGGGCCGGACTAGCAACTACTACAATGAGCAGTTCTTC.

This clonotype has a handful of counts. This chain uses TRBV10-3 with TRBJ2-7, with 7 positions matching TRBD1. Germline V CDR1 and CDR2: ENHRY, SYGVKD. Trimming removed 7 bases from V and 4 bases from J; junction bases left unmatched: 7. The CDR3 covers 13 residues. DNA for the CDR3: TGTGCCATCAACCGGGACAGTTTTTACGAGCAGTACTTC. Translation gives CAINRDSFYEQYF.

This clonotype was seen more than once but under ten times. The chain uses TRBV4-1 and TRBJ1-2, with 8 bases that match TRBD1. The CDR3 contains 14 residues. Trimming took 1 base from V and 8 from J; bases not matched to a gene: 6. Germline CDR1 reads MGHRA; CDR2 reads YSYEKL. The CDR3 sequence is CASSQVGTGRGYTF. For the CDR3, the DNA is TGCGCCAGCAGCCAAGTCGGGACAGGACGGGGCTACACCTTC.

CDR3 sequence reads: CAIMTLAGAVPPGELFF. CDR3 coding DNA: TGTGCCATCATGACACTAGCGGGAGCTGTTCCCCCCGGGGAGCTGTTTTTT. The V gene is TRBV10-3, the J gene TRBJ2-2; 11 nucleotides agree with TRBD2. The germline V gene has CDR1 ENHRY and CDR2 SYGVKD. The CDR3 has 17 amino acids. V trimming: 7 bases; J trimming: 6 bases; junction bases outside the gene matches: 13.

This clonotype came up many times. The chain joins TRBV29-1 to TRBJ2-7; no reliable D call. The germline V gene has CDR1 SQVTM and CDR2 ANQGSEA. The CDR3 length is 12 residues. V was cut by 4 bases and J by 3 bases, with 10 bases left in between. CDR3: CSVGMARYEQYF. Written as DNA, the CDR3 is TGCAGCGTTGGGATGGCTCGCTACGAGCAGTACTTC.

This clonotype showed up just a few times. The chain has TRBV7-9 and TRBJ2-1; TRBD1 might be the D (5 bases). V gave up 7 bases and J gave up 3 bases, with 13 bases separating them. CDR1 is SEHNR, CDR2 FQNEAQ, per germline (reference sequence). The CDR3 totals 14 residues. The CDR3 sequence is CASTHPTDYNEQFF. CDR3 nucleotide sequence: TGTGCCAGCACCCACCCGACAGACTACAATGAGCAGTTCTTC.

The V gene is TRBV6-5, the J gene TRBJ1-3; D uncertain. Trimming pared 0 bases from V and 2 bases from J, leaving 8 bases between. Per the germline V gene, CDR1 is MNHEY and CDR2 is SVGAGI. CDR3 length: 15 amino acids. Here the CDR3 reads CASSYSRHTGNTIYF. The CDR3 region has the DNA TGTGCCAGCAGTTACTCACGACACACTGGAAACACCATATATTTT.

This clonotype was counted only a few times. The J gene is TRBJ2-2, the V gene TRBV20-1, with D tentatively TRBD1 (6 bases). Germline V gene sequence: CDR1 DFQATT, CDR2 SNEGSKA (reference sequence). V was cut by 6 bases and J by 1 base, with 15 bases left in between. The CDR3 contains 15 residues. The CDR3 DNA sequence: TGCAGTGCCCCCTGGGCGACAGGGAACACCGGGGAGCTGTTTTTT. Translation gives CSAPWATGNTGELFF.

This clonotype has at least ten counts. The chain links TRBV12-3 or TRBV12-4 to TRBJ1-4; a weak D match, TRBD1 (6 bases). The CDR3 extends over 14 amino acids. The V gene lost 5 bases and the J gene lost 3 bases, with 10 bases spanning the gap. The CDR3 DNA reads TGTGCCAGCAGTCCAACAGGGCCTAATGAAAAACTGTTTTTT. This codes for CASSPTGPNEKLFF.

This clonotype was counted only a few times. The genes are TRBV6-1 and TRBJ1-6; 7 bases line up with TRBD1. Germline CDR1 MNHNS, CDR2 SASEGT. This CDR3 is built from 16 residues. J lost 6 bases, V lost 2 bases, and 7 bases had no gene match. The CDR3 nucleotides read TGTGCCAGCAGTGAACTCGTCGGGACAGTTAATTCACCCCTCCACTTT. Amino acid sequence: CASSELVGTVNSPLHF.

This clonotype was seen only a few times. The J gene is TRBJ2-7, the V gene TRBV19, with D maybe TRBD2 (6 bases). The CDR3 has 14 residues. Trimming left V 6 bases short and J 0 bases short, with 12 bases between. Germline CDR1 and CDR2: LNHDA and SQIVND (reference sequence). The CDR3 nucleotides read TGTGCCAGTAGCCCTGTCGGGAGCTCCTACGAGCAGTACTTC. As protein: CASSPVGSSYEQYF.

This rearrangement joins TRBV4-1 to TRBJ2-3; the D gene is possibly TRBD2 (5 bases). V was shortened by 1 base and J by 3 bases, with 11 bases between the two germline ends. Germline CDR1 MGHRA, CDR2 YSYEKL. The CDR3 consists of 15 residues. CDR3 nucleotide sequence: TGCGCCAGCAGCCAAGTAATGAGGGTGACAGATACGCAGTATTTT. Its protein is CASSQVMRVTDTQYF.

J is TRBJ2-1 and V is TRBV7-2; D gene unclear. Per the germline V gene, CDR1 is SGHTA and CDR2 is FQGNSA. The CDR3 runs 15 residues. V was cut by 3 bases and J by 5 bases, with 14 bases left in between. This CDR3 reads CASSFEQTSHNEQFF. The CDR3 DNA follows: TGTGCCAGCAGCTTTGAGCAGACCTCACACAATGAGCAGTTCTTC.

The chain combines TRBV9 with TRBJ2-3; TRBD1 agrees at 7 bases. CDR3 size: 13 residues. Per germline, CDR1 SGDLS and CDR2 YYNGEE. The V gene end was trimmed by 2 bases and the J gene end by 9 bases; junction bases not matched to a gene: 6. CDR3 region: CASSVRQGHTQYF. CDR3 bases: TGTGCCAGCAGCGTTCGACAGGGCCACACGCAGTATTTT.

This clonotype was seen a few times. The chain combines TRBV12-3 or TRBV12-4 with TRBJ1-6, with 7 bases that match TRBD1. The CDR3 runs 14 residues. With 4 bases clipped from V and 9 bases from J, the junction kept 6 bases outside the gene matches. CDR3 loop: CASSSFSGGSPLHF. CDR3 DNA sequence: TGTGCCAGCAGTTCCTTTTCAGGGGGTTCACCCCTCCACTTT.

The rearrangement uses TRBV25-1 and TRBJ2-3; D uncertain. Trimming left V 7 bases short and J 8 bases short, with 16 bases between. The germline V gene has CDR1 MGHDK and CDR2 SYGVNS. The CDR3 covers 13 residues. The CDR3 bases are TGTGCCAGCACACGCGGAGAATACGGTACGCAGTATTTT. Translation gives CASTRGEYGTQYF. The full variable domain, completed using reference TRBV25-1 and TRBJ2-3, is EADIYQTPRYLVIGTGKKITLECSQTMGHDKMYWYQQDPGMELHLIHYSYGVNSTEKGDLSSESTVSRIRTEHFPLTLESARPSHTSQYLCASTRGEYGTQYFGPGTRLTVL.

In its sample, this clonotype was seen many times. This chain links TRBV6-5 with TRBJ2-1; 12 bases are shared with TRBD2. V lost 4 bases, J lost 8 bases, and 3 bases stayed unmatched. The CDR3 consists of 14 residues. Germline values: CDR1 MNHEY, CDR2 SVGAGI. CDR3 sequence reads: CASSWGLAGDEQFF. The CDR3 DNA reads TGTGCCAGCAGTTGGGGACTAGCGGGTGATGAGCAGTTCTTC.

This clonotype has just a few counts. The chain employs TRBV6-2 or TRBV6-3 and TRBJ2-3, with unresolved D. The germline CDR1 and CDR2 sequences are MNHEY and SVGEGT. Trimming pared 2 bases from V and 2 bases from J, leaving 8 bases between. The CDR3 length is 14 residues. The CDR3 is CASSYVHPTDTQYF. DNA of the CDR3: TGTGCCAGCAGTTACGTCCACCCCACAGATACGCAGTATTTT.

This clonotype was observed at least ten times. The genes are TRBV20-1 and TRBJ2-1; D not resolved. The germline V gene encodes CDR1 DFQATT and CDR2 SNEGSKA (reference sequence). The CDR3 runs to 13 residues. V lost 3 bases and J lost 6, with 12 bases in between. CDR3 sequence: CSASVIPGNEQFF. In nucleotides, the CDR3 is TGCAGTGCTAGTGTTATTCCGGGCAATGAGCAGTTCTTC.

This clonotype was detected many times. The V call is TRBV5-1, the J call TRBJ2-2, with 7 positions matching TRBD1. This CDR3 is built from 15 residues. Germline V CDR1 and CDR2: SGHRS, YFSETQ. The V gene end was trimmed by 1 base and the J gene end by 2 bases; junction bases not matched to a gene: 2. CDR3 sequence (DNA): TGCGCCAGCAGCTTGAGGGGGCCTAACACCGGGGAGCTGTTTTTT. Amino acid sequence: CASSLRGPNTGELFF.

This clonotype has at least ten counts. The genes are TRBV12-3 or TRBV12-4 and TRBJ2-2, with TRBD1 identical over 9 bases. The CDR3 has 17 residues. V gave up 7 bases and J gave up 7 bases; unmatched junction bases: 16. Here the CDR3 DNA reads TGTGCCAGCACCCTCCACTCCTGGGACAGGGTGGTCGGGGAGCTGTTTTTT. It encodes CASTLHSWDRVVGELFF.